The 30 T cell receptor beta chains in this list originate from one sample, sequenced in a study of T cell responses to AZD1222 COVID-19 vaccine (dated by TCRdb to the early 2020s). What this sample's time point label stands for: about 28 days (+/-7) after the second vaccine dose. Receptors were amplified or captured by the immunoSEQ multiplex PCR assay. What TCRdb holds here is the immuneACCESS table cut down to in-frame rearrangements. Part of the clones is not present; checked against another copy, under half of the missing clones reflect an unresolved V gene, and the others are unexplained. This sample has some 66,000 clones in its table, and 70% to 90% of those were observed once. The top ten clonotypes cover roughly 28% of the sample. The sequences come from peripheral blood, collected 28 days after the second AZD1222 dose. All receptors come from an adult who received the AZD1222 COVID-19 vaccine.

The chain uses TRBV9 and TRBJ1-1; possibly TRBD1 for D (6 bases). V was trimmed by 0 bases and J by 7 bases, leaving 13 bases between them. This CDR3 region has 14 residues. Germline-derived CDR1 and CDR2 are SGDLS and YYNGEE. The CDR3 is CASSVVGRGGEAFF. In DNA, the CDR3 is TGTGCCAGCAGCGTAGTCGGCAGGGGCGGTGAAGCTTTCTTT.

The chain employs TRBV7-9 and TRBJ2-7, with D unresolved. Per the germline V gene, CDR1 is SEHNR and CDR2 is FQNEAQ (reference sequence). This CDR3 is built from 14 residues. Trimming cost V 5 bases and J 6 bases, with 17 bases left between them. The DNA of the CDR3 is TGTGCCAGCAGCGCTGTGAGCTCGGATGGCGAGCAGTACTTC. It codes for CASSAVSSDGEQYF.

The rearrangement uses TRBV3-1 (or the pseudogene TRBV3-2) and TRBJ1-1; 9 bases match TRBD1. The CDR3 runs 15 residues. Germline V lookup: CDR1 LGHDT, CDR2 YNNKEL (reference sequence). The junction had 11 bases not matched to a gene; V was cut back by 4 bases and J by 8 bases. CDR3 amino acids: CASSRSTGGGREAFF. The CDR3 coding sequence is TGTGCCAGCAGCCGCTCGACAGGGGGTGGCCGAGAAGCTTTCTTT.

The chain couples TRBV2 to TRBJ2-7; TRBD1 matches at 8 bases. Germline V gene data show CDR1 as SNHLY and CDR2 as FYNNEI. CDR3 length: 16 amino acids. Trimming cost V 2 bases and J 2 bases; bases outside gene matches: 8. The CDR3 region is CASSESLDRATYEQYF. CDR3 bases: TGTGCCAGCAGTGAAAGCTTGGACAGGGCGACCTACGAGCAGTACTTC.

The rearrangement joins TRBV27 to TRBJ1-4, with D maybe TRBD1 (5 bases). Per germline, CDR1 MNHEY and CDR2 SMNVEV (reference sequence). Trimming shortened V by 4 bases and J by 8 bases, and 20 bases separated the two germline ends. The CDR3 is made up of 16 amino acids. The CDR3 region is CASSSPANRGLEKLFF. DNA of the CDR3: TGTGCCAGCAGTTCCCCAGCCAACCGGGGCTTAGAAAAACTGTTTTTT.

The count of this clone is one. This chain links TRBV10-3 with TRBJ1-3; D gene unclear. With 7 bases removed from V and 0 bases from J, the gap between germline ends came to 7 bases. Germline CDR1 ENHRY, CDR2 SYGVKD. The length of the CDR3 is 13 residues. The CDR3 is CAINPGSGNTIYF. The CDR3 coding sequence is TGTGCCATCAATCCGGGCTCTGGAAACACCATATATTTT.

The J gene is TRBJ1-5, the V gene TRBV27; D remains ambiguous. CDR1 and CDR2 (germline): MNHEY, SMNVEV (reference sequence). V was clipped by 5 bases and J by 0 bases, with 5 bases between them. The CDR3 is 13 residues long. The CDR3: CASSRDSNQPQHF. CDR3 bases: TGTGCCAGCAGTCGGGATAGCAATCAGCCCCAGCATTTT.

This clone has a handful of counts. V usage is TRBV7-2 and J usage is TRBJ1-1; D perhaps matches TRBD1 (5 bases). V was cut by 1 base and J by 11 bases, with 14 bases left in between. CDR3 length: 13 amino acids. Per the germline V gene, CDR1 is SGHTA and CDR2 is FQGNSA. CDR3 in DNA: TGTGCCAGCAGCTTAGGGGGGTTAGGGTTGGCTTTCTTT. This translates into CASSLGGLGLAFF.

The chain recombines TRBV24-1 with TRBJ1-5; TRBD1 matches 7 bases. From germline, CDR1 is KGHDR and CDR2 SFDVKD. V was pared by 9 bases and J by 5 bases, with 9 bases of the junction left unmatched. The CDR3 has 14 amino acids. The CDR3 nucleotides read TGTGCCACCTCCCAGGGGGATACAGATCAGCCCCAGCATTTT. As protein: CATSQGDTDQPQHF.

The chain links TRBV7-2 to TRBJ2-2; 7 positions agree with TRBD1. The germline CDR1 and CDR2 sequences are SGHTA and FQGNSA. V trimming: 8 bases; J trimming: 1 base; junction bases outside the gene matches: 10. CDR3 size: 16 residues. CDR3 loop: CASGIPTGRNTGELFF. The CDR3 nucleotides are TGTGCCAGCGGGATACCGACAGGGAGGAACACCGGGGAGCTGTTTTTT.

This clone appeared a few times. J is TRBJ2-1 and V is TRBV28, with a weak D call TRBD2 (6 bases). The CDR3 runs 16 residues. V lost 3 bases and J lost 4, with 16 bases in between. The germline V gene encodes CDR1 MDHEN and CDR2 SYDVKM. Here the CDR3 DNA reads TGTGCCAGCAGTTTCCTATTCGGAGGGGCATACAATGAGCAGTTCTTC. This encodes CASSFLFGGAYNEQFF.

V gene TRBV13 combines with J gene TRBJ2-1, with 14 bases matching TRBD2. Looked up from germline, CDR1 is PRHDT and CDR2 is FYEKMQ (reference sequence). Trimming at V came to 5 bases and at J to 8 bases, leaving 5 bases not matched to a gene. This CDR3 has 15 amino acids. This CDR3 is CASSPGLAGGDEQFF. CDR3 DNA sequence: TGTGCCAGCAGCCCCGGACTAGCGGGAGGCGATGAGCAGTTCTTC.

The chain recombines TRBV19 with TRBJ2-1; D gene uncertain. The CDR3 spans 14 residues. V lost 4 bases and J 3 bases, leaving 10 bases between the germline ends. The V gene's germline CDR1 is LNHDA and CDR2 SQIVND (reference sequence). In DNA, the CDR3 is TGTGCCAGTAGTAGCGGCAGGAACTACAATGAGCAGTTCTTC. Its protein product is CASSSGRNYNEQFF.

The rearrangement joins TRBV5-1 to TRBJ1-1; D not resolved. The CDR3 loop spans 13 amino acids. V lost 1 base, J lost 6 bases, and 10 bases lay in between. From germline, CDR1 is SGHRS and CDR2 YFSETQ. CDR3 sequence reads: CASSLISPPEAFF. CDR3 nucleotides: TGCGCCAGCAGCTTGATTTCCCCCCCTGAAGCTTTCTTT. The entire variable domain, with the rest obtained from reference TRBV5-1 and TRBJ1-1, is as follows: KAGVTQTPRYLIKTRGQQVTLSCSPISGHRSVSWYQQTPGQGLQFLFEYFSETQRNKGNFPGRFSGRQFSNSRSEMNVSTLELGDSALYLCASSLISPPEAFFGQGTRLTVV.

The rearrangement uses TRBV25-1 and TRBJ2-7; the D is unclear. Trimming cost V 0 bases and J 1 base, with 16 bases left between them. This CDR3 comprises 17 residues. Germline-derived CDR1 and CDR2 are MGHDK and SYGVNS. The CDR3 region has the DNA TGTGCCAGCAGTGAATATTTTGGTAGGTTTCGGTCCTACGAGCAGTACTTC. It encodes CASSEYFGRFRSYEQYF.

CDR3 amino acids: CASSLLSGNTIYF. As DNA, the CDR3 is TGTGCCAGCAGCCTACTCTCCGGAAACACCATATATTTT. The rearrangement joins TRBV3-1 (or the pseudogene TRBV3-2) to TRBJ1-3; D is uncertain. The germline V gene has CDR1 LGHDT and CDR2 YNNKEL (reference sequence). This CDR3 has 13 residues. V dropped 4 bases and J dropped 4 bases, with 8 bases sitting between them.

This sequence joins TRBV12-3 or TRBV12-4 and TRBJ1-1, with a possible D match to TRBD1 (5 bases). The CDR3 length is 11 residues. V lost 6 bases and J lost 8, with 10 bases in between. The CDR3 DNA reads TGTGCCAGCAGGGGACTCCCGGAAGCTTTCTTT. Its protein is CASRGLPEAFF.

A single count supports this clone. This rearrangement joins TRBV13 to TRBJ2-3; TRBD2 agrees at 10 bases. With 10 bases clipped from V and 3 bases from J, the junction kept 10 bases outside the gene matches. This CDR3 region has 15 residues. CDR1 PRHDT and CDR2 FYEKMQ come from the germline V gene (reference sequence). DNA for the CDR3: TGTGCCACCCCCCCCACTAGCGGGATAACAGATACGCAGTATTTT. The encoded protein is CATPPTSGITDTQYF.

This clone was seen just once. V gene TRBV11-3 combines with J gene TRBJ1-2; 8 bases line up with TRBD1. Germline V gene sequence: CDR1 SGHNT, CDR2 YENEEA. The CDR3 covers 14 residues. J lost 4 bases, V lost 10 bases, and 11 bases had no gene match. The DNA of the CDR3 is TGTGCCATAACGACAGGGGCGATCCCCTATGGCTACACCTTC. Translating gives CAITTGAIPYGYTF.

The chain carries TRBV9 and TRBJ1-3; 7 positions match TRBD1. V shed 1 base and J 0 bases; nucleotides not matched to a gene: 10. Per germline, CDR1 SGDLS and CDR2 YYNGEE. The CDR3 length is 18 residues. CDR3 loop: CASSVRPTGASSGNTIYF. The CDR3 region has the DNA TGTGCCAGCAGCGTAAGGCCCACAGGGGCCAGCTCTGGAAACACCATATATTTT.

V and J are TRBV11-3 and TRBJ1-1, with D unresolved. Deletions cut 1 base from V and 4 bases from J, with 7 bases between. The CDR3 totals 13 residues. Germline values: CDR1 SGHNT, CDR2 YENEEA. The CDR3 DNA is TGTGCCAGCAGCTTAGGGGTTGGCACTGAAGCTTTCTTT. This sequence encodes CASSLGVGTEAFF.

This chain connects TRBV7-2 to TRBJ2-7, with 8 bases fitting TRBD2. CDR3 length equals 15 residues. V was clipped by 5 bases and J by 4 bases; unmatched bases: 10. Germline V lookup: CDR1 SGHTA, CDR2 FQGNSA. The CDR3 DNA reads as TGTGCCAGCAGCCATACGGGGGGGTTGATATACGAGCAGTACTTC. It yields the protein CASSHTGGLIYEQYF. Full variable domain (remainder filled in from reference TRBV7-2 and TRBJ2-7): GAGVSQSPSNKVTEKGKDVELRCDPISGHTALYWYRQSLGQGLEFLIYFQGNSAPDKSGLPSDRFSAERTGGSVSTLTIQRTQQEDSAVYLCASSHTGGLIYEQYFGPGTRLTVT.

This chain links TRBV7-9 with TRBJ1-1; the D gene is possibly TRBD1 (6 bases). The V gene's germline CDR1 is SEHNR and CDR2 FQNEAQ (reference sequence). This CDR3 is 14 amino acids long. Between the trimmed V and J ends, which lost 4 bases and 3 bases, there was a span of 12 bases. As DNA, the CDR3 is TGTGCCAGCAGCTCGGACAGCCTATACACTGAAGCTTTCTTT. Its protein is CASSSDSLYTEAFF.

The genes are TRBV28 and TRBJ1-3; D remains unclear. V lost 6 bases and J 13 bases, leaving 25 bases between the germline ends. Germline V gene sequence: CDR1 MDHEN, CDR2 SYDVKM. The CDR3 length is 15 residues. CDR3: CASRSTPLTQMSIYF. As DNA, the CDR3 is TGTGCCAGCAGATCAACCCCCCTCACCCAAATGTCGATATATTTT.

V is TRBV11-2 and J is TRBJ2-7; a weak D match, TRBD2 (5 bases). Deletions cut 2 bases from V and 5 bases from J, with 7 bases between. Germline CDR1 reads SGHAT; CDR2 reads FQNNGV. This CDR3 contains 12 residues. The CDR3 loop is CASSLMGDEQYF. The CDR3, as DNA: TGTGCCAGCAGCTTAATGGGAGACGAGCAGTACTTC.

This chain connects TRBV6-1 to TRBJ1-6; D is unclear. Germline assignment: CDR1 MNHNS and CDR2 SASEGT. The V end lost 2 bases, the J end lost 7 bases, and 12 bases lay between the germline ends. CDR3 length: 15 residues. The CDR3 bases are TGTGCCAGCAGTGAATATACGGTTGCGAATTCACCCCTCCACTTT. Its translation is CASSEYTVANSPLHF.

The chain couples TRBV30 to TRBJ1-2; 7 bases match TRBD1. Germline V lookup: CDR1 GTSNPN, CDR2 SVGIG (reference sequence). The CDR3 runs to 14 residues. V was pared by 3 bases and J by 6 bases, with 10 bases of the junction left unmatched. The chain's CDR3 is CAWSAGGPLHGYTF. CDR3 in DNA: TGTGCCTGGAGCGCAGGGGGGCCGCTTCATGGCTACACCTTC.

The chain uses TRBV27 and TRBJ2-5; 9 bases are a match to TRBD1. CDR1 is MNHEY and CDR2 is SMNVEV in the germline V gene (reference sequence). V lost 3 bases to trimming and J lost 1 base; unmatched junction nucleotides: 3. This CDR3 is built from 15 residues. CDR3 sequence reads: CASSLDRGSQETQYF. The CDR3, as DNA: TGTGCCAGCAGTTTGGACAGGGGATCCCAAGAGACCCAGTACTTC.

The DNA of the CDR3 is TGTGCCAGTGCCGGCACAGGGGGAAACACCGGGGAGCTGTTTTTT. Residues: CASAGTGGNTGELFF. This chain links TRBV19 with TRBJ2-2; 8 bases align to TRBD1. V lost 8 bases, J lost 2 bases, and 7 bases stayed unmatched. CDR3 length: 15 amino acids. CDR1 LNHDA and CDR2 SQIVND come from the germline V gene (reference sequence).

The genes are TRBV4-3 and TRBJ1-3; D is unresolved. The CDR3 contains 13 residues. Germline CDR1 reads LGHNA; CDR2 reads YSLEER. V gave up 0 bases and J gave up 4 bases, with 4 bases separating them. The CDR3: CASSQESGNTIYF. In DNA, the CDR3 is TGCGCCAGCAGCCAAGAATCCGGAAACACCATATATTTT.